The TCR beta chain under discussion was sequenced for a study of blood T cell repertoires in COVID-19. Study as a whole: Sources were T cells, B-cell-depleted T cells, or PBMCs; the material itself was cDNA or gDNA.

Trimming took off 3 bases at V and 2 bases at J, with 3 bases between the two ends. This CDR3 has 11 amino acids. Germline V lookup: CDR1 SGHRS, CDR2 YFSETQ. Original processing notes: Amplification of reference gene primers provided the estimated nucleated cell counts. Profiling relied on immunoSEQ multiplex PCR, and the TCRdb table lists in-frame clones only, not all of them. V, J and clone size reflect that table, while D and trimming were determined from the DNA. The sample comprises more than 80,000 clones, roughly 70% of which are singletons, and around 23% rests with the top ten. This chain links TRBV5-1 with TRBJ2-7, with D uncertain. Sequencing was carried out using peripheral blood. The receptor was derived from a woman in her fifties or sixties in a cohort sampled during active or convalescent COVID-19. Written as DNA, the CDR3 is TGCGCCAGCAGCTCGGCCTACGAGCAGTACTTC. Translating it yields CASSSAYEQYF.